These 11 T cell receptor beta chains were sequenced from one sample in a study of cytomegalovirus exposure and HLA in healthy donors. 13 Jbeta primers and 60 Vbeta primers were used for the PCR. Method: immunoSEQ multiplex PCR; TCRdb's copy keeps in-frame clones and lacks some. Of approximately 140,000 clones in the sample, about 85% were seen once. The sequenced sample consisted of PBMCs. These receptors were collected from a female donor in good health and CMV-seronegative.

This rearrangement joins TRBV5-4 to TRBJ1-1; D remains unclear. The CDR3 covers 14 residues. Looked up from germline, CDR1 is SGHNT and CDR2 is YYREEE (reference sequence). Trimming took 3 bases from V and 4 from J, leaving 13 bases between them. The chain's CDR3 is CASSSRGRATEAFF. For the CDR3, the DNA is TGTGCCAGCAGCTCCCGGGGTAGGGCCACTGAAGCTTTCTTT. Complete variable domain (other parts from reference TRBV5-4 and TRBJ1-1): ETGVTQSPTHLIKTRGQQVTLRCSSQSGHNTVSWYQQALGQGPQFIFQYYREEENGRGNFPPRFSGLQFPNYSSELNVNALELDDSALYLCASSSRGRATEAFFGQGTRLTVV.

V and J are TRBV12-5 and TRBJ2-1, with 9 positions matching TRBD2. The junction had 4 bases not matched to a gene; V was cut back by 2 bases and J by 8 bases. The CDR3 covers 14 residues. Germline V gene data show CDR1 as LGHNT and CDR2 as FRNRAP. CDR3 region: CASGLSGRIDEQFF. The CDR3 coding sequence is TGTGCTAGTGGTTTGAGCGGGAGGATCGATGAGCAGTTCTTC.

The chain is built from TRBV5-1 and TRBJ2-5; D might be TRBD1 (5 bases). V was clipped by 4 bases and J by 4 bases, with 11 bases between them. The CDR3 covers 13 residues. Germline-derived CDR1 and CDR2 are SGHRS and YFSETQ. As DNA, the CDR3 is TGCGCCAGCAGCGTTCAGGGTCGAGAGACCCAGTACTTC. Encoded protein: CASSVQGRETQYF.

The CDR3 coding sequence is TGTGCCATCAGTGACCCGCGCCGGAACTATGGCTACACCTTC. It yields the protein CAISDPRRNYGYTF. The rearrangement joins TRBV10-3 to TRBJ1-2; D gene unclear. Trimming pared 3 bases from V and 2 bases from J, leaving 10 bases between. Germline V gives CDR1 ENHRY, CDR2 SYGVKD. The CDR3 is made up of 14 amino acids.

This clone was counted many times. This sequence joins TRBV6-7 and TRBJ2-7; D may be TRBD2 (6 bases). TRBV6-7 is labeled an ORF, and its function is uncertain. Trimming removed 9 bases from V and 6 bases from J, with 21 bases in between. The CDR3 consists of 14 residues. CDR3 amino acids: CARPGGWCCGEQYF. The CDR3 DNA sequence: TGTGCCAGACCTGGAGGGTGGTGTTGTGGCGAGCAGTACTTC.

The rearrangement uses TRBV12-5 and TRBJ2-7; no clear D gene. V dropped 4 bases and J dropped 4 bases, with 5 bases sitting between them. The CDR3 runs to 11 residues. CDR1 is LGHNT, CDR2 FRNRAP, per germline. CDR3 in amino acids: CASGSGYEQYF. The CDR3 bases are TGTGCTAGTGGTTCCGGTTACGAGCAGTACTTC.

The chain is built from TRBV2 and TRBJ1-1; tentative D call: TRBD1 (6 bases). CDR1 is SNHLY and CDR2 is FYNNEI in the germline V gene. CDR3 length: 13 residues. V was shortened by 11 bases and J by 2 bases, with 15 bases between the two germline ends. In DNA form, the CDR3 reads TGTGCCGCCCCAGGGGTCTCAAACACTGAAGCTTTCTTT. It specifies CAAPGVSNTEAFF. Combining the CDR3 with reference TRBV2 and TRBJ1-1 gives the whole variable domain EPEVTQTPSHQVTQMGQEVILRCVPISNHLYFYWYRQILGQKVEFLVSFYNNEISEKSEIFDDQFSVERPDGSNFTLKIRSTKLEDSAMYFCAAPGVSNTEAFFGQGTRLTVV.

This chain joins TRBV7-8 and TRBJ2-2, with unresolved D. Trimming removed 3 bases at V and 7 bases at J, with 6 bases between. The CDR3 is 12 amino acids. Per germline, CDR1 SGHVS and CDR2 FQNEAQ. DNA for the CDR3: TGTGCCAGCAGCTTTGGCGGCGGGGAGCTGTTTTTT. Translating gives CASSFGGGELFF.

The chain uses TRBV27 and TRBJ1-5; tentative D call: TRBD1 (5 bases). CDR3 length equals 14 residues. The V gene lost 3 bases and the J gene lost 1 base, with 7 bases spanning the gap. Germline CDR1 is MNHEY and CDR2 is SMNVEV (reference sequence). The CDR3 nucleotides are TGTGCCAGCAGTTTGGGGGGAAGCAATCAGCCCCAGCATTTT. Translated: CASSLGGSNQPQHF.

This clone was recorded only once. V gene TRBV29-1 combines with J gene TRBJ1-1; D is unresolved. CDR1 is SQVTM and CDR2 is ANQGSEA in the germline V gene. The length of the CDR3 is 11 residues. The V end lost 7 bases, the J end lost 7 bases, and 13 bases lay between the germline ends. DNA for the CDR3: TGCAGCGCTCAGATTCAGGTTGAAGCTTTCTTT. Its translation: CSAQIQVEAFF.

The sample holds a few counts of this clone. V is TRBV6-5 and J is TRBJ2-7; D uncertain. Trimming shortened V by 5 bases and J by 7 bases, and 12 bases separated the two germline ends. Germline V CDR1 and CDR2: MNHEY, SVGAGI. There are 12 residues in the CDR3. This CDR3 is CASSRYAEEQYF. The CDR3 nucleotides read TGTGCCAGCAGTCGCTACGCGGAAGAGCAGTACTTC.